This entry concerns a single TCR beta chain. Original data processing: Researchers report that nucleated cell counts were estimated from reference gene primer amplification. Data came from immunoSEQ multiplex PCR; TCRdb stores just in-frame clones and leaves some out. That table is the source of V, J and clone size, and D and trimming were worked out from the DNA. This table has about 240,000 clones, roughly 91% appearing once. This entry is derived from a study of blood T cell repertoires in COVID-19. Study in general: COVID-19 samples from acute and convalescent phases originated in the United States, Italy and Spain. T cells, B-cell-depleted T cells, or PBMCs provided the cDNA or gDNA that served as material.

CDR1 MNHEY and CDR2 SVGAGI come from the germline V gene. This CDR3 has 13 amino acids. Between the trimmed V and J ends, which lost 4 bases and 3 bases, there was a span of 10 bases. The sequence came from a woman between 35 and 50 years old who had recovered from COVID-19. Sequenced sample: peripheral blood. This chain links TRBV6-5 with TRBJ2-7; a possible D gene is TRBD2 (5 bases). DNA for the CDR3: TGTGCCAGCAGTTGGGCGGGCAACTACGAGCAGTACTTC. It codes for CASSWAGNYEQYF.